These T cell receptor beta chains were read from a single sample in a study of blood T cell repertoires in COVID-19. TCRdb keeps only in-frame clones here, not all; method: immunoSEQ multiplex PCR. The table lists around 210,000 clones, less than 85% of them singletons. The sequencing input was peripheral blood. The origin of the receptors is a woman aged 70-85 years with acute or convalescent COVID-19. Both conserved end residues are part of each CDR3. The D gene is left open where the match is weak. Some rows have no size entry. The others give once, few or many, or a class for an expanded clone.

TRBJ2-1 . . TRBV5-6 CASSLVIGSFPYNEQFF TGTGCCAGCAGCTTGGTCATCGGGTCTTTTCCCTACAATGAGCAGTTCTTC
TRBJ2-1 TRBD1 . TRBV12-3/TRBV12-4 CASSTQGLYEQFF TGTGCCAGCAGCACACAGGGGCTCTATGAGCAGTTCTTC
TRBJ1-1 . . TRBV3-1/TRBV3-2 CASSQRDMNTEAFF TGTGCCAGCAGCCAACGCGATATGAACACTGAAGCTTTCTTT
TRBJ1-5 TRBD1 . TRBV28 CASSFLRQGLWRNQPQHF TGTGCCAGCAGTTTCCTTAGACAGGGACTTTGGCGGAATCAGCCCCAGCATTTT
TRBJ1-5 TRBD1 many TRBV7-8 CASSLGRGRNQPQHF TGTGCCAGCAGCTTAGGTAGGGGGCGGAATCAGCCCCAGCATTTT
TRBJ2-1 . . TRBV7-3 CASSSQGRVGEQFF TGTGCCAGCAGCTCCCAGGGAAGGGTCGGGGAGCAGTTCTTC
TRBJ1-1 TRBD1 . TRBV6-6 CASRTGGLNTEAFF TGTGCCAGCAGGACAGGGGGCTTGAACACTGAAGCTTTCTTT
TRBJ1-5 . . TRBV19 CASSLGQRDQPQHF TGTGCCAGTAGTCTTGGACAGCGAGATCAGCCCCAGCATTTT
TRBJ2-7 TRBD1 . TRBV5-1 CASSAQGAQPYEQYF TGCGCCAGCAGCGCTCAGGGGGCCCAACCCTACGAGCAGTACTTC
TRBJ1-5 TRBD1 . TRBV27 CASSLTGRQPQHF TGTGCCAGCAGTCTGACAGGGAGGCAGCCCCAGCATTTT
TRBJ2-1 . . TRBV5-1 CASGMAGSYNEQFF TGCGCCAGCGGCATGGCAGGGTCCTACAATGAGCAGTTCTTC
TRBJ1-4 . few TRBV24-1 CATSALGGGELFF TGTGCCACCAGTGCCCTCGGGGGGGGTGAGCTGTTTTTT
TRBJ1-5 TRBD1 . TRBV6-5 CASAPGQGSWQPQHF TGTGCCAGCGCCCCGGGACAGGGGTCGTGGCAGCCCCAGCATTTT
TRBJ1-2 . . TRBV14 CASSPSTDRANYGYTF TGTGCCAGCAGCCCTTCGACCGACAGAGCTAACTATGGCTACACCTTC
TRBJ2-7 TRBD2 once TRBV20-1 CSASPPSGRSLEQYF TGCAGTGCTAGTCCCCCTAGCGGGAGATCTCTCGAGCAGTACTTC
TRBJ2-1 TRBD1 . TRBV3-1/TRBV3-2 CASSRQPGQGANEQFF TGTGCCAGCAGCCGCCAACCGGGACAGGGGGCGAATGAGCAGTTCTTC
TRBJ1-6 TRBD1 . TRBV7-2 CASSLYRGSGSPLHF TGTGCCAGCAGCCTCTACAGGGGTAGTGGTTCACCCCTCCACTTT
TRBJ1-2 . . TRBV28 CASSPGKGLGYTF TGTGCCAGCAGTCCCGGCAAGGGGCTTGGCTACACCTTC
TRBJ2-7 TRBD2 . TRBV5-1 CASSVELAGGPSEQYF TGCGCCAGCAGCGTTGAACTAGCGGGAGGACCGAGCGAGCAGTACTTC
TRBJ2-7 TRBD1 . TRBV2 CASRGQGHYEQYF TGTGCCAGCAGGGGACAGGGCCACTACGAGCAGTACTTC
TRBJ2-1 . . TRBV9 CASSGGTSSYNEQFF TGTGCCAGCAGCGGGGGGACAAGCTCCTACAATGAGCAGTTCTTC
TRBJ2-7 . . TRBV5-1 CASSLALRGSDLREQYF TGCGCCAGCAGCTTGGCCCTAAGAGGGAGCGACCTGAGAGAGCAGTACTTC
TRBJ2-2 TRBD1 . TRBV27 CASSLYGTGAGELFF TGTGCCAGCAGTTTATACGGGACAGGGGCCGGGGAGCTGTTTTTT
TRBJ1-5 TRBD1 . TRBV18 CASSPDRYQPQHF TGTGCCAGCTCACCGGACAGGTATCAGCCCCAGCATTTT
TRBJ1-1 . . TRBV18 CASSPPGTLQGNTEAFF TGTGCCAGCTCACCACCAGGGACTCTCCAGGGGAACACTGAAGCTTTCTTT
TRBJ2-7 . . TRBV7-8 CASSLELFAYEQYF TGTGCCAGCAGCTTAGAACTTTTTGCCTACGAGCAGTACTTC
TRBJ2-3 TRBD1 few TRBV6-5 CASKNRDRVTDTQYF TGTGCCAGCAAGAACCGGGACAGGGTTACAGATACGCAGTATTTT
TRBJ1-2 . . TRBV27 CASSVSWQALNYGYTF TGTGCCAGCAGTGTGTCCTGGCAGGCCCTTAACTATGGCTACACCTTC
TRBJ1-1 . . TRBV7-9 CASSADLGDFTEAFF TGTGCCAGCAGCGCTGACCTGGGGGACTTCACTGAAGCTTTCTTT
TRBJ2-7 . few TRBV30 CAWSEWDTPSYEQYF TGTGCCTGGAGTGAATGGGACACCCCATCCTACGAGCAGTACTTC
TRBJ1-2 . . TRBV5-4 CASSFLQGNYGYTF TGTGCCAGCAGCTTTTTACAGGGAAACTATGGCTACACCTTC
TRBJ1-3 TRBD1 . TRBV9 CASSVDRGGNTIYF TGTGCCAGCAGCGTTGACAGGGGTGGAAACACCATATATTTT
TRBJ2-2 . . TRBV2 CASSGLADGELFF TGTGCCAGCAGTGGATTGGCAGACGGGGAGCTGTTTTTT
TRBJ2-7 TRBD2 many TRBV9 CASSQLAGGGYEQYF TGTGCCAGCAGCCAGCTAGCGGGAGGGGGCTACGAGCAGTACTTC
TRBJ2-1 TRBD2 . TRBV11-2 CASSLASGHNEQFF TGTGCCAGCAGCTTAGCTAGCGGGCACAATGAGCAGTTCTTC
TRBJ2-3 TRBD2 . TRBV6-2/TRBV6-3 CASSYLGLAEDTQYF TGTGCCAGCAGTTACCTCGGACTAGCAGAAGATACGCAGTATTTT
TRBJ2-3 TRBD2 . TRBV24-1 CATSGGLAGITDTQYF TGTGCCACCAGTGGTGGGCTAGCGGGGATCACAGATACGCAGTATTTT
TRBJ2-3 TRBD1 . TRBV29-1 CSVPTRDRTPDTQYF TGCAGCGTTCCAACTCGGGACAGGACCCCAGATACGCAGTATTTT
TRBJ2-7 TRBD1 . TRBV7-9 CASSLESTGEYEQYF TGTGCCAGCAGCTTAGAGTCGACAGGGGAGTACGAGCAGTACTTC
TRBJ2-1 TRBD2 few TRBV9 CASSVVGGLAGGTSYNEQFF TGTGCCAGCAGCGTAGTCGGGGGACTAGCGGGAGGTACCTCCTACAATGAGCAGTTCTTC
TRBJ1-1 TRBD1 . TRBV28 CASSSPGQRMNTEAFF TGTGCCAGCAGCTCCCCGGGACAGCGCATGAACACTGAAGCTTTCTTT
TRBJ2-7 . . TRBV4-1 CASSHPGREREQYF TGCGCCAGCAGCCACCCCGGACGGGAGCGCGAGCAGTACTTC
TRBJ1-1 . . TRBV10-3 CAISPGHLNTEAFF TGTGCCATCAGCCCGGGACACTTGAACACTGAAGCTTTCTTT
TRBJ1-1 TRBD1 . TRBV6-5 CASSYRGLLNTEAFF TGTGCCAGCAGTTACAGGGGGCTTCTGAACACTGAAGCTTTCTTT
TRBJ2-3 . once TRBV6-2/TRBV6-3 CASSYSAGGGPSTDTQYF TGTGCCAGCAGTTACTCGGCTGGCGGCGGTCCTAGCACAGATACGCAGTATTTT
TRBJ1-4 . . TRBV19 CASAVGGINEKLFF TGTGCCTCCGCCGTGGGAGGAATAAATGAAAAACTGTTTTTT
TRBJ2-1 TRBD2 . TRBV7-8 CASSPSGGAYNEQFF TGTGCCAGCAGCCCGAGCGGGGGAGCCTACAATGAGCAGTTCTTC
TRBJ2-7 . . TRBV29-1 CSVVDSSYEQYF TGCAGCGTAGTTGACAGCTCCTACGAGCAGTACTTC